This is a list of T cell receptor beta chains from one sample in a study of beta chain features in type 1 diabetes. Clones were read by immunoSEQ multiplex PCR, and TCRdb kept only the in-frame ones, dropping some. This sample carries roughly 230,000 clones, under 13% of them seen once, and the ten largest clones take around 0.018%. The sequencing input was naive CD4+ T cells from blood. The receptor source for this set is a man aged 30 to 45 with type 1 diabetes. The CDR3 runs from the conserved cysteine through the conserved F or W. The D gene is left open where the match is weak. Rows may omit the clone size; those that give it use once, few, many or a size class.

TRBV14,TRBD1,TRBJ1-4,-,CASSDTGVREKLFF,TGTGCCAGCAGCGATACAGGGGTACGCGAAAAACTGTTTTTT
TRBV21-1,-,TRBJ1-3,-,CASSKAIRGQGASGNTIYF,TGTGCCAGCAGCAAAGCTATTAGGGGACAGGGGGCTTCTGGAAACACCATATATTTT
TRBV7-7,TRBD2,TRBJ2-5,few,CASSTRLAGGRETQYF,TGTGCTAGCAGCACCCGACTAGCGGGGGGCCGGGAGACCCAGTACTTC
TRBV18,TRBD1,TRBJ2-5,few,CASSPQGARGDETQYF,TGTGCCAGCTCACCGCAGGGGGCGAGGGGCGACGAGACCCAGTACTTC
TRBV9,-,TRBJ2-6,few,CASTIGQGRANVLTF,TGTGCCAGCACCATTGGACAAGGTCGGGCCAACGTCCTGACTTTC
TRBV5-4,-,TRBJ2-2,-,CASSKDGGDTGELFF,TGTGCCAGCAGCAAGGACGGCGGGGACACCGGGGAGCTGTTTTTT
TRBV7-9,TRBD1,TRBJ2-1,-,CASSLEGTGVNEQFF,TGTGCCAGCAGCTTGGAGGGGACAGGGGTTAATGAGCAGTTCTTC
TRBV2,-,TRBJ1-2,-,CASSRASYGYTF,TGTGCCAGCAGTAGAGCCTCCTATGGCTACACCTTC
TRBV25-1,TRBD1,TRBJ1-1,few,CASSVTGTVRGAFF,TGTGCCAGCAGTGTAACCGGGACAGTACGTGGAGCTTTCTTT
TRBV2,-,TRBJ1-2,-,CASHGTVNYGYTF,TGTGCCAGCCACGGCACAGTTAACTATGGCTACACCTTC
TRBV28,TRBD1,TRBJ2-7,few,CASSPGQASYEQYF,TGTGCCAGCAGTCCGGGACAGGCCTCCTACGAGCAGTACTTC
TRBV28,-,TRBJ2-7,-,CASSQSGAQTSYEQYF,TGTGCCAGCAGTCAATCCGGAGCCCAGACCTCCTACGAGCAGTACTTC
TRBV20-1,-,TRBJ2-7,-,CSAYREYEQYF,TGCAGTGCTTATAGAGAGTACGAGCAGTACTTC
TRBV20-1,-,TRBJ2-3,-,CSVRRTDTQYF,TGCAGTGTGAGGAGGACAGATACGCAGTATTTT
TRBV6-1,TRBD1,TRBJ2-5,few,CASSPRWDREETQYF,TGTGCCAGCAGTCCAAGGTGGGACAGAGAAGAGACCCAGTACTTC
TRBV19,-,TRBJ1-1,-,CASSIVGGMTEAFF,TGTGCCAGTAGTATAGTGGGGGGGATGACTGAAGCTTTCTTT
TRBV23-1,-,TRBJ1-5,few,CASSPPPQSRIRPQHF,TGCGCCAGCAGTCCCCCTCCACAAAGTCGCATACGGCCCCAGCATTTT
TRBV11-2,TRBD2,TRBJ2-3,-,CASSLRAGGRRTDTQYF,TGTGCCAGCAGCTTAAGAGCGGGGGGCCGAAGGACAGATACGCAGTATTTT
TRBV9,-,TRBJ1-1,-,CASSVREQDTEAFF,TGTGCCAGCAGCGTAAGGGAACAGGACACTGAAGCTTTCTTT
TRBV6-5,-,TRBJ2-3,-,CASNRAGTDTQYF,TGTGCCAGCAATCGCGCGGGCACAGATACGCAGTATTTT
TRBV9,-,TRBJ1-6,few,CASSAVYNSPLHF,TGTGCCAGCAGCGCCGTCTATAATTCACCCCTCCACTTT
TRBV29-1,-,TRBJ2-1,-,CSVGQYNEQFF,TGCAGCGTTGGACAGTACAATGAGCAGTTCTTC
TRBV7-9,-,TRBJ2-7,-,CASSLTGASYEQYF,TGTGCCAGCAGCTTAACAGGAGCAAGCTACGAGCAGTACTTC
TRBV6-5,-,TRBJ1-2,-,CASSPMGAYYGYTF,TGTGCCAGCAGCCCCATGGGCGCCTACTATGGCTACACCTTC
TRBV5-1,TRBD2,TRBJ2-1,once,CASSGGLAGGYNEQFF,TGCGCCAGCAGCGGGGGACTAGCGGGGGGGTACAATGAGCAGTTCTTC
TRBV5-4,TRBD2,TRBJ2-5,-,CASSLEGTSGETQYF,TGTGCCAGCAGCTTGGAGGGGACTAGCGGTGAGACCCAGTACTTC